This is a list of T cell receptor beta chains from one sample in a study of Tregs in tolerant kidney transplant recipients. Which antigens these TCRs recognize remains unknown. Clones were read by immunoSEQ multiplex PCR, and TCRdb kept only the in-frame ones, dropping some. Among over 1,500 clones listed, roughly three quarters were seen once. What was sequenced was CD8+ T cells from blood cultured with allogeneic cells. The receptors come from a human donor in good health. CDR3s include the opening cysteine and the closing phenylalanine or tryptophan. D genes are given only for firm matches. The listing skips clone size in some rows; elsewhere it reads once, few, many or a size class.

D | J | length | V | size | DNA | CDR3
- | TRBJ1-1 | 13 | TRBV9 | few | TGTGCCAGCAGCGGGGACTCGGGGACTGAAGCTTTCTTT | CASSGDSGTEAFF
TRBD2 | TRBJ2-1 | 14 | TRBV30 | - | TGTGCCTGGAATAAGTGGACTAGTTACAATGAGCAGTTCTTC | CAWNKWTSYNEQFF
TRBD1 | TRBJ2-7 | 17 | TRBV5-4 | - | TGTGCCAGCAGCTTGGCAGGGGGTTATCCTACCGTCTACGAGCAGTACTTC | CASSLAGGYPTVYEQYF
TRBD1 | TRBJ1-1 | 15 | TRBV27 | few | TGTGCCAGCAGTTTGGGGACAGGGATGAACACTGAAGCTTTCTTT | CASSLGTGMNTEAFF
- | TRBJ1-2 | 16 | TRBV9 | - | TGTGCCAGCAGCGAGCCGCGGACAGACACTAACTATGGCTACACCTTC | CASSEPRTDTNYGYTF
TRBD2 | TRBJ2-1 | 14 | TRBV19 | - | TGTGCCAGTAGTATCACTAGCGGGAGCCCTGAGCAGTTCTTC | CASSITSGSPEQFF
TRBD1 | TRBJ2-7 | 14 | TRBV13 | few | TGTGCCAGCAGCTTAGGAGGGACAGGGGGCGAGCAGTACTTC | CASSLGGTGGEQYF
- | TRBJ2-7 | 13 | TRBV5-1 | - | TGCGCCAGCAGCTTCTCAAGCGGCTACGAGCAGTACTTC | CASSFSSGYEQYF
- | TRBJ2-1 | 13 | TRBV7-3 | once | TGTGCCAGCAGCTTATCGGCAGGGTGGGAGCAGTTCTTC | CASSLSAGWEQFF
TRBD1 | TRBJ1-2 | 12 | TRBV6-6 | few | TGTGCATTAGGGGGCTTAACCTATGGCTACACCTTC | CALGGLTYGYTF
- | TRBJ1-2 | 16 | TRBV29-1 | - | TGCAGCGTTGTGTTGGAGGGAGAACCATACAACTATGGCTACACCTTC | CSVVLEGEPYNYGYTF
TRBD1 | TRBJ2-1 | 15 | TRBV13 | - | TGTGCCAGCAGCTCAGGGGACAGAGACTACAATGAGCAGTTCTTC | CASSSGDRDYNEQFF
- | TRBJ1-1 | 13 | TRBV29-1 | - | TGCAGCGTTGATCCAGGGGTGAACACTGAAGCTTTCTTT | CSVDPGVNTEAFF
TRBD1 | TRBJ2-1 | 16 | TRBV27 | - | TGTGCCAGCAGTTTAGGGGGACAGGGAGGATGGAATGAGCAGTTCTTC | CASSLGGQGGWNEQFF
- | TRBJ1-3 | 17 | TRBV7-9 | - | TGTGCCAGCAGCTACCGCCGGGGTCAGCGCTCTGGAAACACCATATATTTT | CASSYRRGQRSGNTIYF
TRBD1 | TRBJ2-7 | 15 | TRBV7-6 | few | TGTGCCAGCAGCCCGGGGACAGGAGGGTCCTACGAGCAGTACTTC | CASSPGTGGSYEQYF
- | TRBJ1-5 | 14 | TRBV19 | - | TGTGCCAGTAGTATTGGGTATAGCAATCAGCCCCAGCATTTT | CASSIGYSNQPQHF
TRBD1 | TRBJ1-5 | 15 | TRBV4-1 | - | TGCGCCAGCAGCCCTCGACAGGGGGCAGGTCAGCCCCAGCATTTT | CASSPRQGAGQPQHF
TRBD2 | TRBJ2-1 | 18 | TRBV4-1 | - | TGCGCCAGCAGCCAAGATAGGACTAGCGGGAGGGTTTACAATGAGCAGTTCTTC | CASSQDRTSGRVYNEQFF
TRBD2 | TRBJ2-1 | 16 | TRBV6-5 | - | TGTGCCAGCAGTTACTCCAGCGGGAGGGCCAAAGGTGAGCAGTTCTTC | CASSYSSGRAKGEQFF
- | TRBJ2-5 | 14 | TRBV12-5 | few | TGTGCTAGTGGTTTCTCTGGCTTGGGCGAGACCCAGTACTTC | CASGFSGLGETQYF
- | TRBJ2-1 | 12 | TRBV27 | - | TGTGCCAGCAGTTTCCAGGACAATGAGCAGTTCTTC | CASSFQDNEQFF
TRBD1 | TRBJ1-2 | 12 | TRBV29-1 | few | TGCAGCGTAGCCGGGACAGGGGAAGGCTACACCTTC | CSVAGTGEGYTF
TRBD1 | TRBJ1-2 | 13 | TRBV2 | - | TGTGCCAGCAGCCCGGACAGGGGGGGCGGCTACACCTTC | CASSPDRGGGYTF
TRBD2 | TRBJ2-1 | 16 | TRBV7-6 | - | TGTGCCAGCAGCTTAGGACTAGCCCTGCCCTACAATGAGCAGTTCTTC | CASSLGLALPYNEQFF
TRBD1 | TRBJ1-3 | 15 | TRBV7-6 | - | TGTGCCAGCGCAGCGGGACAGGGATCCGGAAACACCATATATTTT | CASAAGQGSGNTIYF
TRBD2 | TRBJ2-7 | 14 | TRBV29-1 | - | TGCAGCGTTGAAGATCCGGGTAGCGGGTACGAGCAGTACTTC | CSVEDPGSGYEQYF
TRBD1 | TRBJ1-5 | 17 | TRBV2 | once | TGTGCCAGCAGTGATGACAGGGAGGGATATAGCAATCAGCCCCAGCATTTT | CASSDDREGYSNQPQHF
TRBD1 | TRBJ2-3 | 16 | TRBV27 | - | TGTGCCAGCAGTGTCCTCGGGACAGGGGGGATTGATACGCAGTATTTT | CASSVLGTGGIDTQYF
TRBD2 | TRBJ2-7 | 15 | TRBV9 | once | TGTGCCAGCAGCGAGGGACTAGCGGGGACCTACGAGCAGTACTTC | CASSEGLAGTYEQYF
- | TRBJ1-1 | 16 | TRBV4-3 | - | TGCGCCAGCAGCCAACGACCGGGCTATTTGAACACTGAAGCTTTCTTT | CASSQRPGYLNTEAFF
TRBD2 | TRBJ2-7 | 14 | TRBV7-8 | - | TGTGCCAGCAGCGACAGCGGGAGCTCCTACGAGCAGTACTTC | CASSDSGSSYEQYF
TRBD1 | TRBJ2-3 | 20 | TRBV13 | - | TGTGCCAGCAGCTTACAACCCGGACAGGGGTGGCCGAGTAGCACAGATACGCAGTATTTT | CASSLQPGQGWPSSTDTQYF
- | TRBJ2-7 | 14 | TRBV11-2 | - | TGTGCCAGCAGCTTACACACGGGCAACTACGAGCAGTACTTC | CASSLHTGNYEQYF
TRBD2 | TRBJ2-7 | 16 | TRBV13 | - | TGTGCCAGCAGCTTAGAGGCTAGCGGGAGAGGATACGAGCAGTACTTC | CASSLEASGRGYEQYF
- | TRBJ1-2 | 13 | TRBV6-5 | - | TGTGCCAGCAGTTACGGGACGAAAGCCGGCTACACCTTC | CASSYGTKAGYTF
- | TRBJ2-7 | 14 | TRBV6-5 | - | TGTGCCAGCAGTTACGGGCAGGGGACCTACGAGCAGTACTTC | CASSYGQGTYEQYF
- | TRBJ2-7 | 15 | TRBV6-5 | once | TGTGCCAGCAGTTACTCCCAGGGGATGGCCTACGAGCAGTACTTC | CASSYSQGMAYEQYF
TRBD2 | TRBJ2-7 | 14 | TRBV2 | - | TGTGCCAGCAGCGGGACTAGCGAAAACTACGAGCAGTACTTC | CASSGTSENYEQYF
TRBD1 | TRBJ2-7 | 15 | TRBV10-1 | - | TGCGCCAGCAGTCGGGACAGGGGGTTTCCCTACGAGCAGTACTTC | CASSRDRGFPYEQYF
- | TRBJ2-3 | 17 | TRBV15 | - | TGTGCCACCAGCAGAGAACTCTTATCCGGGCGCACAGATACGCAGTATTTT | CATSRELLSGRTDTQYF
TRBD1 | TRBJ2-7 | 12 | TRBV13 | - | TGTGCCAGCGGGACAGGGGTCTACGAGCAGTACTTC | CASGTGVYEQYF
TRBD1 | TRBJ2-7 | 15 | TRBV6-5 | once | TGTGCCAGCAGACTGGGACAGGGGTACTTTTACGAGCAGTACTTC | CASRLGQGYFYEQYF
TRBD2 | TRBJ2-5 | 15 | TRBV2 | once | TGTGCCAGCAGTGTGCACTCACCGGGGGGAGAGACCCAGTACTTC | CASSVHSPGGETQYF
- | TRBJ1-6 | 13 | TRBV19 | - | TGTGCCAGTAGCATTATAAGGGGTTCACCCCTCCACTTT | CASSIIRGSPLHF
TRBD2 | TRBJ2-1 | 14 | TRBV5-4 | - | TGTGCCAGCAGCCCTTGGGGGGGGTACAATGAGCAGTTCTTC | CASSPWGGYNEQFF
- | TRBJ2-7 | 11 | TRBV18 | - | TGTGCCAGCTCACCAGGATACGAGCAGTACTTC | CASSPGYEQYF
- | TRBJ2-1 | 15 | TRBV9 | - | TGTGCCAGCAGCGTAGAAGACGGGGTATTTAATGAGCAGTTCTTC | CASSVEDGVFNEQFF
- | TRBJ2-2 | 13 | TRBV27 | few | TGTGCCAGCAGTCCCGGGGGTTCCGGGGAGCTGTTTTTT | CASSPGGSGELFF
TRBD2 | TRBJ2-7 | 15 | TRBV10-2 | once | TGCGCCAGCAGTGAGTCGGGACTAGCGTGGGGCGAGCAGTACTTC | CASSESGLAWGEQYF
TRBD1 | TRBJ2-7 | 13 | TRBV4-2 | - | TGTGCCAGCAGCCAAGTTAGGGGGCGCGAGCAGTACTTC | CASSQVRGREQYF
- | TRBJ2-1 | 16 | TRBV9 | - | TGTGCCAGCAGCCCCCCGGGGGGCCGTTCCTACAATGAGCAGTTCTTC | CASSPPGGRSYNEQFF
- | TRBJ2-1 | 14 | TRBV19 | - | TGTGCCAGTAGCGTCGATCAGGGGGGCAATGAGCAGTTCTTC | CASSVDQGGNEQFF
- | TRBJ2-1 | 15 | TRBV27 | - | TGTGCCAGCAGTTTAGGAGGGACTCGATACAATGAGCAGTTCTTC | CASSLGGTRYNEQFF